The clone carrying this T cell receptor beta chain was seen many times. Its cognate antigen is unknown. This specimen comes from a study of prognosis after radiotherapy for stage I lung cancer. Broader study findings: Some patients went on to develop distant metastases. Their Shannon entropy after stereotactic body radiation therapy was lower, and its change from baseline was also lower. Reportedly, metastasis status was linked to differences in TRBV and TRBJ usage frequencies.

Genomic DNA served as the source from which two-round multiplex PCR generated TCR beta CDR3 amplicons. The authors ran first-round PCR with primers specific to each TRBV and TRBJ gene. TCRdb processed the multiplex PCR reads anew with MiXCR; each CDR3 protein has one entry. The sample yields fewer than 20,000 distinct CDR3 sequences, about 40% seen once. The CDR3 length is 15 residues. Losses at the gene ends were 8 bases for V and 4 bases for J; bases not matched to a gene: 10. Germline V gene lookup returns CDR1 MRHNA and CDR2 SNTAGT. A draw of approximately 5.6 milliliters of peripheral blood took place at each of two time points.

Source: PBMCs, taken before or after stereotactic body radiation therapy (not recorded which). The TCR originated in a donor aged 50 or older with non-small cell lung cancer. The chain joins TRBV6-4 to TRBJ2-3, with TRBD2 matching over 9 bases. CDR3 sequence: CASEPIAGESDTQYF. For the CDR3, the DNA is TGTGCCAGCGAACCGATAGCGGGAGAATCAGATACGCAGTATTTT.